This T cell receptor (beta chain) was sequenced for a study of blood T cell repertoires in COVID-19. Study information: Samples came from the United States, Italy and Spain, spanning acute and convalescent COVID-19. Sources were T cells, B-cell-depleted T cells, or PBMCs; the material itself was cDNA or gDNA.

CDR1 and CDR2 from the germline V gene are SGHNT and YYREEE (reference sequence). CDR3 size: 14 residues. V was pared by 2 bases and J by 8 bases, with 5 bases of the junction left unmatched. In the original processing: Reference gene primer amplification gave nucleated cell count estimates. Measured with immunoSEQ multiplex PCR; TCRdb has only the in-frame clones, and not every one. V and J calls plus clone size are reproduced from that table; the DNA served to infer D and trimming. This sample yields tens of thousands of clones, of which about 80% are seen a single time; roughly 6.2% belongs to the top ten.

This TCR was sampled from a man aged 55 to 70 with acute or convalescent COVID-19. The material sequenced was peripheral blood. V and J are TRBV5-4 and TRBJ1-4; 8 bases match TRBD1. The CDR3 DNA reads TGTGCCAGCAGCTTTGGACAGGGTCAAGAAAAACTGTTTTTT. It codes for CASSFGQGQEKLFF.